The text below deals with one T cell receptor (beta chain). Its antigen is not known. The data were obtained in a study of CD8 T cells in ankylosing spondylitis. General study points: Blood of patients with ankylosing spondylitis appeared to be characterized by a TCR beta motif of seven or eight highly homologous variants.

Each CDR3 protein is one row after TCRdb ran MiXCR on the 5' RACE reads. The sample has about 480,000 distinct CDR3 sequences; under 20% are singletons. With 1 base removed from V and 0 bases from J, the gap between germline ends came to 4 bases. The CDR3 is 14 residues long. Germline CDR1 reads LGHDT; CDR2 reads YNNKEL (reference sequence). Sequencing was carried out using blood, either unsorted or a sorted T cell fraction (not recorded which). The rearrangement uses TRBV3-1 and TRBJ1-5; D gene uncertain. The receptor was isolated from a male donor with ankylosing spondylitis. The DNA for the CDR3 is TGTGCCAGCAGCCAAGCTGGTAGCAATCAGCCCCAGCATTTT. Translating gives CASSQAGSNQPQHF. Full variable domain (remainder filled in from reference TRBV3-1 and TRBJ1-5): DTAVSQTPKYLVTQMGNDKSIKCEQNLGHDTMYWYKQDSKKFLKIMFSYNNKELIINETVPNRFSPKSPDKAHLNLHINSLELGDSAVYFCASSQAGSNQPQHFGDGTRLSIL.